What follows are 23 T cell receptor beta chains derived from one specimen sequenced in a study of CD8+CD57+ T cells in acquired aplastic anemia. According to the study, genomic DNA was the template for TCR beta VDJ and CDR3 profiling. MiXCR, run by TCRdb on the reads, gives a single entry per CDR3 protein. The table records around 150,000 distinct CDR3 sequences, more than 35% of them present only once. What was sequenced was sorted CD4+, CD8+, or CD8+CD57+ T cells (not recorded which) from PBMCs. Every receptor here comes from a human donor in good health, serving as a control.

This clonotype was seen many times. The genes are TRBV4-1 and TRBJ1-2; 7 bases are shared with TRBD1. The trim removed 1 base at V and 5 bases at J, leaving 4 bases unmatched. The CDR3 covers 14 residues. CDR1 MGHRA and CDR2 YSYEKL come from the germline V gene. CDR3 sequence: CASSQVTGRYGYTF. CDR3 bases: TGCGCCAGCAGCCAAGTGACAGGGAGGTATGGCTACACCTTC.

Only a few counts were recorded for this clonotype. This chain links TRBV18 with TRBJ1-4, with 9 positions matching TRBD1. The V gene end was trimmed by 3 bases and the J gene end by 8 bases; junction bases not matched to a gene: 16. Germline values: CDR1 KGHSH, CDR2 LQKENI. This CDR3 has 18 amino acids. The CDR3 sequence is CASSPGTQGAPLGEKLFF. CDR3 in DNA: TGTGCCAGCTCACCTGGAACACAGGGGGCTCCCCTAGGAGAAAAACTGTTTTTT.

The CDR3 protein is CASSVAGGQNTEAFF. Written as DNA, the CDR3 is TGTGCCAGCAGCGTAGCTGGGGGACAGAACACTGAAGCTTTCTTT. V usage is TRBV3-1 and J usage is TRBJ1-1; weak D call: TRBD1 (6 bases). Looked up from germline, CDR1 is LGHDT and CDR2 is YNNKEL (reference sequence). The germline V and J ends were trimmed by 5 bases and 1 base, with 14 bases remaining between them. The CDR3 consists of 15 residues.

The CDR3 loop is CAITMGNAGEADTQYF. The CDR3 bases are TGTGCCATCACCATGGGGAATGCAGGGGAGGCCGATACGCAGTATTTT. This rearrangement joins TRBV10-3 to TRBJ2-3; the D gene could be TRBD1 or TRBD2 (6 bases each). The CDR3 covers 16 residues. CDR1 and CDR2 (germline): ENHRY, SYGVKD. Trimming took off 7 bases at V and 6 bases at J, with 23 bases between the two ends.

The sample holds many counts of this clonotype. The V call is TRBV4-1, the J call TRBJ2-3; D is possibly TRBD1 (6 bases). The germline gives CDR1 MGHRA, CDR2 YSYEKL. Trimming pared 4 bases from V and 2 bases from J, leaving 13 bases between. The CDR3 is 15 residues long. The CDR3 region has the DNA TGCGCCAGCAGCCTGATACAGGGAACCACAGATACGCAGTATTTT. This gives the protein CASSLIQGTTDTQYF.

The J gene is TRBJ1-2, the V gene TRBV25-1, with D perhaps matching TRBD1 (6 bases). V lost 2 bases to trimming and J lost 5 bases, with 12 bases between them. Germline CDR1 reads MGHDK; CDR2 reads SYGVNS. The CDR3 sequence is 14 residues long. The CDR3 is CASSEMRGGYGYTF. CDR3 coding DNA: TGTGCCAGCAGTGAAATGCGAGGGGGTTATGGCTACACCTTC.

At least ten counts were recorded for this clonotype. The V and J genes are TRBV6-1 and TRBJ2-7; no firm D call. The CDR3 runs to 12 residues. Trimming shortened V by 2 bases and J by 3 bases, and 5 bases separated the two germline ends. Looked up from germline, CDR1 is MNHNS and CDR2 is SASEGT. DNA for the CDR3: TGTGCCAGCAGTGAAACAGACTACGAGCAGTACTTC. Residues: CASSETDYEQYF.

This clonotype turned up a few times. The rearrangement joins TRBV12-3 or TRBV12-4 to TRBJ1-1; the D is unclear. The CDR3 has 14 residues. V was cut by 3 bases and J by 2 bases, with 10 bases left in between. The CDR3 reads CASSFKGINTEAFF. The CDR3 nucleotides are TGTGCCAGCAGTTTTAAGGGAATTAACACTGAAGCTTTCTTT.

Ten or more counts support this clonotype. V is TRBV5-1 and J is TRBJ1-4, with a weak D call TRBD1 (6 bases). Germline values: CDR1 SGHRS, CDR2 YFSETQ. V was cut by 0 bases and J by 8 bases, with 11 bases left in between. There are 14 residues in the CDR3. CDR3 sequence (DNA): TGCGCCAGCAGCTTGGGGGGGGCGCGAGAAAAACTGTTTTTT. Translated, it gives CASSLGGAREKLFF.

The chain carries TRBV5-1 and TRBJ2-5; 13 nucleotides align to TRBD2. The CDR3 extends over 17 amino acids. Trimming cost V 0 bases and J 5 bases; bases outside gene matches: 7. From germline, CDR1 is SGHRS and CDR2 YFSETQ. The CDR3 protein is CASSLARTSGRAETQYF. For the CDR3, the DNA is TGCGCCAGCAGCTTGGCCCGCACTAGCGGGAGGGCCGAGACCCAGTACTTC.

V and J are TRBV25-1 and TRBJ2-1; D remains unclear. Germline CDR1 and CDR2: MGHDK and SYGVNS. Trimming cost V 6 bases and J 5 bases, with 2 bases left between them. The CDR3 has 10 amino acids. The CDR3 is CASRNNEQFF. The CDR3 DNA is TGTGCCAGCAGGAACAATGAGCAGTTCTTC.

This clonotype occurred many times. The chain links TRBV6-5 to TRBJ1-6; the D is unclear. This CDR3 spans 15 amino acids. CDR1 MNHEY and CDR2 SVGAGI come from the germline V gene. The V gene lost 3 bases and the J gene lost 0 bases, with 6 bases spanning the gap. The CDR3 DNA is TGTGCCAGCAGTTATAAAAGCTCCTATAATTCACCCCTCCACTTT. Translation: CASSYKSSYNSPLHF.

This clonotype showed up many times. The chain links TRBV20-1 to TRBJ2-1; tentative D call: TRBD2 (6 bases). Germline CDR1 DFQATT, CDR2 SNEGSKA (reference sequence). The V and J ends lost 3 bases and 10 bases respectively, with 13 bases between them. This CDR3 is built from 12 residues. This CDR3 reads CSASWTTYEQFF. Written as DNA, the CDR3 is TGCAGTGCTAGCTGGACTACCTACGAGCAGTTCTTC.

This clonotype was detected only a few times. The rearrangement uses TRBV6-5 and TRBJ1-5; D gene ambiguous. V shed 4 bases and J shed 7 bases, with 14 bases lying between them. CDR1 MNHEY and CDR2 SVGAGI come from the germline V gene. CDR3 length equals 14 residues. The DNA for the CDR3 is TGTGCCAGCAGTTTTCGGTTGCCCATACAGCCCCAGCATTTT. Protein product: CASSFRLPIQPQHF.

Comment on this clonotype: Relative to the germline gene, one junction end is altered; a read error may explain this. The gene calls are TRBV2 and TRBJ1-6; unclear D gene. The CDR3 is 14 residues long. CDR1 and CDR2 from the germline V gene are SNHLY and FYNNEI. The CDR3 is CASSEGILNSPLHF. CDR3 coding DNA: TGTGCCAGCAGTGAGGGAATCTTAAATTCACCCCTCCACTTC.

CDR3 sequence reads: CASSLESNAGHYGYTF. The CDR3 DNA reads TGTGCCAGCAGCTTAGAATCAAACGCAGGTCACTATGGCTACACCTTC. V gene TRBV11-1 combines with J gene TRBJ1-2, with D unresolved. Trimming took 1 base from V and 3 from J, leaving 15 bases between them. The CDR3 totals 16 residues. Germline CDR1 and CDR2: SGHAT and FQDESV (reference sequence).

This clonotype was seen repeatedly, ten times or more. This sequence may be a read error, since a much larger clone differs from it by one base. V and J are TRBV3-1 and TRBJ1-2, with a weak D call TRBD1 (6 bases). V dropped 5 bases and J dropped 5 bases, with 6 bases sitting between them. This CDR3 has 11 amino acids. The V gene's germline CDR1 is LGHDT and CDR2 YNNKEL (reference sequence). The CDR3 reads CASSTGYGYTF. For the CDR3, the DNA is TGTGCCAGCAGCACAGGGTATGGCTACACCTTC.

The CDR3 coding sequence is TGTGCCAGCAGTCCAGGGCCTAACTATGGCTACACCTTC. Translating gives CASSPGPNYGYTF. This chain uses TRBV12-3 or TRBV12-4 with TRBJ1-2, with TRBD1 as a possible D gene (5 bases). This CDR3 comprises 13 residues. The V gene lost 5 bases and the J gene lost 0 bases, with 7 bases spanning the gap.

The table lists this clonotype with many counts. In nucleotides, the CDR3 is TGTGCCAGCAGTTACTCCCCAGGGGGAGCTGGCTACACCTTC. This encodes CASSYSPGGAGYTF. This chain connects TRBV6-5 to TRBJ1-2, with 7 positions matching TRBD1. The CDR3 extends over 14 amino acids. Germline V CDR1 and CDR2: MNHEY, SVGAGI. Trimming removed 0 bases from V and 7 bases from J; junction bases left unmatched: 5.

This clonotype appeared many times. The chain carries TRBV5-1 and TRBJ1-2; TRBD1 aligns across 7 bases. The CDR3 consists of 14 residues. Germline lookup yields CDR1 SGHRS and CDR2 YFSETQ. J gave up 1 base and V 4 bases, and 4 bases lay outside the gene matches. CDR3 sequence (DNA): TGCGCCAGCAGCCGACAGGGCGATAACTATGGCTACACCTTC. Protein sequence: CASSRQGDNYGYTF.

The chain is built from TRBV7-9 and TRBJ2-7, with TRBD2 identical over 12 bases. The CDR3 extends over 15 amino acids. CDR1 is SEHNR and CDR2 is FQNEAQ in the germline V gene (reference sequence). The V segment lost 4 bases and the J segment 4 bases; nucleotides outside the gene matches: 5. The CDR3 loop reads CASSSQTSGRYEQYV. The CDR3 DNA follows: TGTGCCAGCAGCTCCCAAACTAGCGGGAGGTACGAGCAGTACGTC.

The sample holds many counts of this clonotype. The chain is built from TRBV5-4 and TRBJ1-1; 7 bases are a match to TRBD1. After removal of 4 bases from V and 2 bases from J, the junction contained 8 bases not matched to a gene. Germline V CDR1 and CDR2: SGHNT, YYREEE (reference sequence). The CDR3 totals 15 residues. The CDR3 spells CASSMTGRGNTEAFF. The CDR3 DNA reads TGTGCCAGCAGCATGACAGGGAGGGGAAACACTGAAGCTTTCTTT.

The V call is TRBV29-1, the J call TRBJ2-2; no clear D gene. With 4 bases removed from V and 6 bases from J, the gap between germline ends came to 9 bases. The CDR3 is 12 residues long. Looked up from germline, CDR1 is SQVTM and CDR2 is ANQGSEA. CDR3 protein: CSVAKEAGELFF. The CDR3 DNA sequence: TGCAGCGTTGCGAAAGAGGCCGGGGAGCTGTTTTTT.